This entry lists 21 T cell receptor beta chains sequenced from one sample in a study of cytomegalovirus exposure and HLA in healthy donors. It was with 60 Vbeta and 13 Jbeta primers that the PCR ran. Clones were read by immunoSEQ multiplex PCR, and TCRdb kept only the in-frame ones, dropping some. Seen here are approximately 130,000 clones, 75% to 90% observed once, and the top ten hold 1.5% to 2%. Sample: PBMCs. The receptors originated from a man aged 40-50 years in good health and CMV-seronegative.

The V gene is TRBV30, the J gene TRBJ2-7, with 9 bases fitting TRBD1. With V trimmed by 3 bases and J by 5 bases, 2 bases remained unmatched. The CDR3 extends over 12 amino acids. Germline loops: CDR1 GTSNPN, CDR2 SVGIG (reference sequence). Here the CDR3 DNA reads TGTGCCTGGAGCGGGACAGGGAACGAGCAGTACTTC. Its protein is CAWSGTGNEQYF.

The CDR3, as DNA: TGTGCCAGTAGTGTCCGATGGGGCCCCAATGAGCAGTTCTTC. Protein product: CASSVRWGPNEQFF. The rearrangement joins TRBV19 to TRBJ2-1; tentatively, D is TRBD1 (5 bases). V gave up 5 bases and J gave up 6 bases, with 14 bases separating them. Germline CDR1 reads LNHDA; CDR2 reads SQIVND (reference sequence). The length of the CDR3 is 14 residues.

This clone occurred once. The chain employs TRBV14 and TRBJ2-2, with D uncertain. The CDR3 runs to 13 residues. Germline CDR1 SGHDN, CDR2 FVKESK. Trimming cost V 6 bases and J 8 bases, with 13 bases left between them. In DNA, the CDR3 is TGTGCCAGCAGTGCCGCCTTGAGGGGGGAGCTGTTTTTT. This translates into CASSAALRGELFF.

This clone was picked up a small number of times. This sequence joins TRBV10-2 and TRBJ2-3; TRBD2 matches at 13 bases. Germline CDR1 reads WSHSY; CDR2 reads SAAADI. V lost 7 bases to trimming and J lost 1 base; unmatched junction nucleotides: 8. This CDR3 comprises 17 residues. CDR3 sequence: CASNSGTSGAGTDTQYF. The CDR3 DNA follows: TGCGCCAGCAACTCTGGGACTAGCGGGGCCGGCACAGATACGCAGTATTTT.

This chain uses TRBV6-1 with TRBJ2-5, with D maybe TRBD2 (6 bases). CDR3 length equals 13 residues. CDR1 and CDR2 (germline): MNHNS, SASEGT. Between the trimmed V and J ends, which lost 6 bases and 2 bases, there was a span of 10 bases. The CDR3: CASSWRGQETQYF. The CDR3 DNA sequence: TGTGCCAGCAGCTGGCGGGGACAAGAGACCCAGTACTTC.

This clone was counted once. The rearrangement uses TRBV27 and TRBJ1-4; TRBD1 aligns across 9 bases. This CDR3 contains 13 residues. Looked up from germline, CDR1 is MNHEY and CDR2 is SMNVEV (reference sequence). Germline trimming cut 9 bases from V and 7 bases from J; bases unmatched to any gene: 6. The DNA of the CDR3 is TGTGCCAGTGCGGGACAGGGCAGTGAAAAACTGTTTTTT. Its translation is CASAGQGSEKLFF.

The rearrangement uses TRBV18 and TRBJ2-5; 8 nucleotides agree with TRBD1. After removal of 3 bases from V and 5 bases from J, the junction contained 5 bases not matched to a gene. The CDR3 extends over 14 amino acids. Germline CDR1 reads KGHSH; CDR2 reads LQKENI. The chain's CDR3 is CASSPPGGAETQYF. The CDR3 coding sequence is TGTGCCAGCTCACCTCCAGGGGGCGCCGAGACCCAGTACTTC.

In DNA, the CDR3 is TGTGCCAGCAGGGCTAGCACAGATACGCAGTATTTT. Its translation is CASRASTDTQYF. The chain recombines TRBV5-7 with TRBJ2-3; no clear D. TRBV5-7 is annotated as an ORF whose role is uncertain. The CDR3 extends over 12 amino acids. The V end was cut by 5 bases, the J end by 0 bases, with 4 bases between.

The table lists this clone with a few counts. This chain uses TRBV4-3 with TRBJ1-2; D may be TRBD1 (5 bases). The CDR3 runs 15 residues. The ends were cut back, 0 bases at V and 2 bases at J, with 10 bases in the middle. Per germline, CDR1 LGHNA and CDR2 YSLEER. Here the CDR3 reads CASSQDRVENYGYTF. The CDR3 DNA reads as TGCGCCAGCAGCCAAGACAGGGTCGAGAACTATGGCTACACCTTC.

The V call is TRBV9, the J call TRBJ2-5; 7 bases line up with TRBD2. The CDR3 covers 15 residues. J gave up 1 base and V 3 bases, and 6 bases lay outside the gene matches. Germline lookup yields CDR1 SGDLS and CDR2 YYNGEE. CDR3 in amino acids: CASSATGGGQETQYF. The DNA of the CDR3 is TGTGCCAGCAGCGCAACGGGGGGAGGCCAAGAGACCCAGTACTTC.

The chain is built from TRBV9 and TRBJ1-1; a weak D match, TRBD1 (5 bases). Germline CDR1 SGDLS, CDR2 YYNGEE. V lost 4 bases to trimming and J lost 1 base, with 11 bases between them. This CDR3 contains 14 residues. The CDR3 nucleotides read TGTGCCAGCAGCCTACAGGTTTGGAACACTGAAGCTTTCTTT. Translating it yields CASSLQVWNTEAFF.

The genes are TRBV7-8 and TRBJ2-7; 12 nucleotides line up with TRBD1. Germline values: CDR1 SGHVS, CDR2 FQNEAQ. This CDR3 spans 17 amino acids. The V segment lost 5 bases and the J segment 6 bases; nucleotides outside the gene matches: 14. The CDR3 loop is CASSKDGTGGFWREQYF. The CDR3 DNA sequence: TGTGCCAGCAGCAAAGATGGGACAGGGGGCTTTTGGCGCGAGCAGTACTTC.

The genes are TRBV7-9 and TRBJ1-1; unclear D gene. The CDR3 spans 12 residues. Germline lookup yields CDR1 SEHNR and CDR2 FQNEAQ (reference sequence). V gave up 1 base and J gave up 8 bases, with 8 bases separating them. CDR3 sequence (DNA): TGTGCCAGCAGCTTAGGAACCACAGAAGCTTTCTTT. Its translation: CASSLGTTEAFF.

V and J are TRBV5-1 and TRBJ2-2, with 9 positions matching TRBD2. There are 16 residues in the CDR3. V lost 4 bases, J lost 6 bases, and 10 bases stayed unmatched. The germline gives CDR1 SGHRS, CDR2 YFSETQ. In nucleotides, the CDR3 is TGCGCCAGCAGCCCGGGGTGGACTAGCGTCCCCGGGGAGCTGTTTTTT. Encoded protein: CASSPGWTSVPGELFF.

The rearrangement links TRBV7-2 to TRBJ2-1, with 8 bases that match TRBD1. V dropped 4 bases and J dropped 6; count of bases not matched to a gene: 8. This CDR3 comprises 15 residues. Germline V gene lookup returns CDR1 SGHTA and CDR2 FQGNSA. The CDR3 DNA reads as TGTGCCAGCAGCTCCAGGGGGCGTGAGGTCAATGAGCAGTTCTTC. Amino acid sequence: CASSSRGREVNEQFF.

The chain employs TRBV11-3 and TRBJ2-2; 10 positions match TRBD2. V shed 7 bases and J 4 bases; nucleotides not matched to a gene: 9. Germline V lookup: CDR1 SGHNT, CDR2 YENEEA. CDR3 length: 16 residues. The CDR3 bases are TGTGCCAGCACCATGCGGGCTAGCGGGAGCACCGGGGAGCTGTTTTTT. Translating gives CASTMRASGSTGELFF.

The chain employs TRBV28 and TRBJ1-2, with TRBD1 matching 7 bases. The CDR3 sequence is 15 residues long. The J segment lost 8 bases and the V segment lost 5 bases, leaving 14 bases of the junction unmatched. CDR1 and CDR2 (germline): MDHEN, SYDVKM. DNA for the CDR3: TGTGCCAGCAGTCCCCTACTTCTGACAGGGAGCGGCTACACCTTC. Its protein product is CASSPLLLTGSGYTF.

There are a few counts of this clone. The chain uses TRBV28 and TRBJ2-1, with a possible D match to TRBD1 (6 bases). The germline V and J ends were trimmed by 4 bases and 10 bases, with 11 bases remaining between them. The CDR3 is 12 residues long. Germline CDR1 and CDR2: MDHEN and SYDVKM. As DNA, the CDR3 is TGTGCCAGCAGTTCACAGGGAAACGAGCAGTTCTTC. It specifies CASSSQGNEQFF.

A note on this clone: The same CDR3 can be traced to other DNA sequences in this sample. The chain joins TRBV18 to TRBJ2-7, with 9 bases that match TRBD1. After removal of 3 bases from V and 4 bases from J, the junction contained 4 bases not matched to a gene. Germline V gives CDR1 KGHSH, CDR2 LQKENI. CDR3 length: 14 amino acids. Here the CDR3 reads CASSPGTGLYEQYF. The CDR3 region has the DNA TGTGCCAGCTCACCGGGGACAGGGCTGTACGAGCAGTACTTC.

This chain uses TRBV19 with TRBJ2-3; 7 nucleotides align to TRBD2. V lost 6 bases and J lost 1; bases outside the gene matches: 7. The CDR3 consists of 15 residues. CDR1 and CDR2 (germline): LNHDA, SQIVND (reference sequence). This CDR3 is CASSTSGVGTDTQYF. The DNA for the CDR3 is TGTGCCAGTAGCACCAGCGGGGTCGGCACAGATACGCAGTATTTT.

CDR3 sequence reads: CASDRETEAFF. The CDR3 DNA follows: TGTGCCAGTGACAGGGAGACTGAAGCTTTCTTT. This rearrangement joins TRBV19 to TRBJ1-1; 7 nucleotides match TRBD1. V shed 8 bases, J shed 5 bases, and the junction held 2 bases outside the gene matches. CDR1 is LNHDA, CDR2 SQIVND, per germline (reference sequence). This CDR3 has 11 amino acids.